The text below deals with one TCR beta chain. Its antigen is unidentified. Trimming removed 3 bases at V and 5 bases at J, with 14 bases between. The CDR3 length is 14 residues. Germline values: CDR1 LNHDA, CDR2 SQIVND (reference sequence). These data belong to a study of graft-versus-host responses after intestinal transplantation. Looking at the study overall: Transplantation in recipients was multivisceral, liver-intestinal, or isolated intestinal.

The data were produced by immunoSEQ multiplex PCR, yet TCRdb's version contains in-frame clones alone and is incomplete. The table records 40,000 or so clones, about 96% of them present only once. Regarding the study as a whole: GvH clones were identified in recipient marrow, with some first appearing in ileum or blood.

The sequenced sample was unstimulated CD8+ T cells sorted from spleen or lymph node cells, obtained before transplant. The receptor was isolated from a human donor who was the organ donor for an intestinal transplant. The rearrangement joins TRBV19 to TRBJ2-7; weak D call: TRBD2 (6 bases). CDR3 loop: CASSIYAGRNEQYF. The CDR3 nucleotides read TGTGCCAGTAGTATTTACGCAGGGAGGAACGAGCAGTACTTC.